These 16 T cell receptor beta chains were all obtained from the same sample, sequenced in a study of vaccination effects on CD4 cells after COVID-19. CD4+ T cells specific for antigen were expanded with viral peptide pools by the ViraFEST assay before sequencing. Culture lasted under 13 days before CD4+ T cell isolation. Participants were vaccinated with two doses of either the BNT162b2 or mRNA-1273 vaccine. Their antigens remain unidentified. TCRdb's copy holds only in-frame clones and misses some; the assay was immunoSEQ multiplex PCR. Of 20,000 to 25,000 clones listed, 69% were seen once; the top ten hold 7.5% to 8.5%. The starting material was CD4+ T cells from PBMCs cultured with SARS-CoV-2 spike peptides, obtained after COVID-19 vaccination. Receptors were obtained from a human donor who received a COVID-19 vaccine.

The CDR3, as DNA: TGCAGTGCTAGTAGCGGGAGGGCCTTGGGAGATACGCAGTATTTT. Protein: CSASSGRALGDTQYF. The chain combines TRBV20-1 with TRBJ2-3, with 11 bases identical to TRBD2. CDR1 and CDR2 (germline): DFQATT, SNEGSKA (reference sequence). The CDR3 length is 15 residues. Losses at the gene ends were 3 bases for V and 5 bases for J; bases not matched to a gene: 7.

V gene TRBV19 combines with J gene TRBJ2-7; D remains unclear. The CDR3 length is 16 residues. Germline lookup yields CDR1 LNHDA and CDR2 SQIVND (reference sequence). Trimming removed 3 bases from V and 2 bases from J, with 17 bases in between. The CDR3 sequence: CASSIIRARRPYEQYF. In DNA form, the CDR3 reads TGTGCCAGTAGTATCATTCGGGCCCGGAGACCCTACGAGCAGTACTTC. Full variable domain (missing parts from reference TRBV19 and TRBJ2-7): DGGITQSPKYLFRKEGQNVTLSCEQNLNHDAMYWYRQDPGQGLRLIYYSQIVNDFQKGDIAEGYSVSREKKESFPLTVTSAQKNPTAFYLCASSIIRARRPYEQYFGPGTRLTVT.

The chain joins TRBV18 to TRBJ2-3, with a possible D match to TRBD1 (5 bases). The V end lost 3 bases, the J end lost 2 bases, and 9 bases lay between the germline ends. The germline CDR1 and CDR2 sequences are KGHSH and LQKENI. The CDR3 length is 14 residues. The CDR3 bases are TGTGCCAGCTCACCCCAGGGTGCCACAGATACGCAGTATTTT. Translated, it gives CASSPQGATDTQYF.

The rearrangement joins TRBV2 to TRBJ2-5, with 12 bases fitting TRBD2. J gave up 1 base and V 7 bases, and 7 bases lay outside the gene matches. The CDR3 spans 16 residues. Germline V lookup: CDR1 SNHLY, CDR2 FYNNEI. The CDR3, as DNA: TGTGCCAGCACCGACCTGACTAGCGGGAGCCAAGAGACCCAGTACTTC. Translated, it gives CASTDLTSGSQETQYF.

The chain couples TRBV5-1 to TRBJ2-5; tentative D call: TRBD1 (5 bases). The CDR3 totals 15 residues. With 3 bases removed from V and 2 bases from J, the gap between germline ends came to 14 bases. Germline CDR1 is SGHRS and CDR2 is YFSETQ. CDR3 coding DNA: TGCGCCAGCAGCTCACGACAGCCTAGACAAGAGACCCAGTACTTC. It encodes CASSSRQPRQETQYF.

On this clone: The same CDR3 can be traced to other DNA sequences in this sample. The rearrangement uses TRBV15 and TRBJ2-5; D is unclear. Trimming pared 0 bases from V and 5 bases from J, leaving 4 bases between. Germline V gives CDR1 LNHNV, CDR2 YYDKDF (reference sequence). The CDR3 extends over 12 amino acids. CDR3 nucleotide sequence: TGTGCCACCAGCAGAGATGTCGAGACCCAGTACTTC. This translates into CATSRDVETQYF.

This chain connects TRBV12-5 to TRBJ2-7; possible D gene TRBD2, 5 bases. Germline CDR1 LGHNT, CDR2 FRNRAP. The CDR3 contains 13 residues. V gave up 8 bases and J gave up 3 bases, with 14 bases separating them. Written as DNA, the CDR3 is TGTGCTAGTCAACCGGACTCCGTCTACGAGCAGTACTTC. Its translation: CASQPDSVYEQYF.

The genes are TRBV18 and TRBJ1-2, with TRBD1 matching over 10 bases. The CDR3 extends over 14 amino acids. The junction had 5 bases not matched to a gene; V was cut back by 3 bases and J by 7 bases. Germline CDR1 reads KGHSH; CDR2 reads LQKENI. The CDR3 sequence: CASSPGTGAVGYTF. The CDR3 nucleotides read TGTGCCAGCTCACCCGGGACAGGGGCGGTTGGCTACACCTTC. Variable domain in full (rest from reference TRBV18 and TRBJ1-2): NAGVMQNPRHLVRRRGQEARLRCSPMKGHSHVYWYRQLPEEGLKFMVYLQKENIIDESGMPKERFSAEFPKEGPSILRIQQVVRGDSAAYFCASSPGTGAVGYTFGSGTRLTVV.

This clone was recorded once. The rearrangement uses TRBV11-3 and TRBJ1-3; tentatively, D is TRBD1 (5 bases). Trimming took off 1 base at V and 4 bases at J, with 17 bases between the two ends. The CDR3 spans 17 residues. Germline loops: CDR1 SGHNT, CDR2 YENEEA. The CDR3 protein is CASSLGGFRDPGNTIYF. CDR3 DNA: TGTGCCAGCAGCTTAGGGGGCTTCAGGGACCCCGGAAACACCATATATTTT.

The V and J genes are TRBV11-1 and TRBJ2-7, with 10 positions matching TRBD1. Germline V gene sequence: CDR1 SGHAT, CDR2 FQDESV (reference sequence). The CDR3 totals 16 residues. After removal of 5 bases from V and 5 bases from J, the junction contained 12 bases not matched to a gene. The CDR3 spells CASSQGSGTGDHEQYF. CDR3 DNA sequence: TGTGCCAGCAGCCAGGGATCGGGGACAGGGGACCACGAGCAGTACTTC. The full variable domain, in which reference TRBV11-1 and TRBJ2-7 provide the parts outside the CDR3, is EAEVAQSPRYKITEKSQAVAFWCDPISGHATLYWYRQILGQGPELLVQFQDESVVDDSQLPKDRFSAERLKGVDSTLKIQPAELGDSAMYLCASSQGSGTGDHEQYFGPGTRLTVT.

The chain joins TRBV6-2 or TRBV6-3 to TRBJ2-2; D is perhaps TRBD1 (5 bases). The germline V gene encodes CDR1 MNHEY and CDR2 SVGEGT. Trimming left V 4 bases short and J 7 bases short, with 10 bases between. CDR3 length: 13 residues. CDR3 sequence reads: CASSLQEYGELFF. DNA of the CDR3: TGTGCCAGCAGTTTACAGGAGTACGGGGAGCTGTTTTTT.

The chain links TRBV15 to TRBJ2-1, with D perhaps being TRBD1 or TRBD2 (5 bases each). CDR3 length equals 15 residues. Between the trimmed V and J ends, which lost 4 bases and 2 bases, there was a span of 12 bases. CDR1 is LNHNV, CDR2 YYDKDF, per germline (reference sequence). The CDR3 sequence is CATSTGTGAYNEQFF. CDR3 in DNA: TGTGCCACCAGCACCGGGACCGGAGCCTACAATGAGCAGTTCTTC.

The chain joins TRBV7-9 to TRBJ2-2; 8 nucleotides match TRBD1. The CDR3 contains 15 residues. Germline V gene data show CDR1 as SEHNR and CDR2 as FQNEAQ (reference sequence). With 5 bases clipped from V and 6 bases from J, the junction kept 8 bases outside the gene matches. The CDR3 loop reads CASSRTAGGSGELFF. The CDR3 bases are TGTGCCAGCAGCCGAACGGCAGGGGGCTCCGGGGAGCTGTTTTTT.

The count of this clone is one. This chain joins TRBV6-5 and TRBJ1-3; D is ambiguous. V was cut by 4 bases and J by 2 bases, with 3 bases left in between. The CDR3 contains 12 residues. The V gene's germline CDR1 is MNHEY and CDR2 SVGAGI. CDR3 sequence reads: CASSSPGNTIYF. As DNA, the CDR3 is TGTGCCAGCAGTTCACCTGGAAACACCATATATTTT.

CDR3 coding DNA: TGTGCCAGCAGCCGGGACTATTCGTTAGATACGCAGTATTTT. As protein: CASSRDYSLDTQYF. This chain links TRBV3-1 (or the pseudogene TRBV3-2) with TRBJ2-3; 7 bases map to TRBD2. The CDR3 has 14 residues. Trimming removed 4 bases from V and 5 bases from J; junction bases left unmatched: 6. CDR1 and CDR2 (germline): LGHDT, YNNKEL (reference sequence).

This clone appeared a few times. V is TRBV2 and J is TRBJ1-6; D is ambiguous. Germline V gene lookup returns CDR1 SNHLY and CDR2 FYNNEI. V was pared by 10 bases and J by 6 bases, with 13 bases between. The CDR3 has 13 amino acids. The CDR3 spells CAKGQTGNSPLHF. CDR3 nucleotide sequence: TGTGCCAAGGGCCAGACGGGTAATTCACCCCTCCACTTT. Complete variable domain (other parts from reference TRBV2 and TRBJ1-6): EPEVTQTPSHQVTQMGQEVILRCVPISNHLYFYWYRQILGQKVEFLVSFYNNEISEKSEIFDDQFSVERPDGSNFTLKIRSTKLEDSAMYFCAKGQTGNSPLHFGNGTRLTVT.